A single sample gave rise to the 18 T cell receptor beta chains below, sequenced in a study of cytomegalovirus exposure and HLA in healthy donors. Profiled with immunoSEQ multiplex PCR; TCRdb holds only in-frame clones, not every one. This sample has roughly 330,000 clones, with roughly 87% found just once. The specimen was PBMCs. The receptors originated from a woman aged 25 to 39 in good health and CMV-seropositive.

The J gene is TRBJ2-3, the V gene TRBV2; no reliable D call. The germline V gene has CDR1 SNHLY and CDR2 FYNNEI. Trimming stripped 7 bases from V and 6 bases from J, with 5 bases between. The CDR3 is 10 residues long. The DNA of the CDR3 is TGTGCCAGCATTCTTGATACGCAGTATTTT. This encodes CASILDTQYF.

V and J are TRBV30 and TRBJ1-2; maybe TRBD1 (6 bases). Trimming left V 0 bases short and J 4 bases short, with 15 bases between. The germline V gene encodes CDR1 GTSNPN and CDR2 SVGIG (reference sequence). This CDR3 has 15 amino acids. Here the CDR3 reads CAWSVQGPLIYGYTF. CDR3 nucleotides: TGTGCCTGGAGTGTACAGGGACCTTTGATCTATGGCTACACCTTC. Full variable domain (missing parts from reference TRBV30 and TRBJ1-2): SQTIHQWPATLVQPVGSPLSLECTVEGTSNPNLYWYRQAAGRGLQLLFYSVGIGQISSEVPQNLSASRPQDRQFILSSKKLLLSDSGFYLCAWSVQGPLIYGYTFGSGTRLTVV.

The chain couples TRBV28 to TRBJ1-5; D unresolved. The length of the CDR3 is 14 residues. V lost 7 bases and J lost 2, with 12 bases in between. Per germline, CDR1 MDHEN and CDR2 SYDVKM. The CDR3 nucleotides are TGTGCCAGCACAGGACCCTTGGGCAATCAGCCCCAGCATTTT. Protein sequence: CASTGPLGNQPQHF.

J is TRBJ1-2 and V is TRBV28; 10 bases align to TRBD1. V lost 1 base and J lost 10; bases outside the gene matches: 3. Germline V gene data show CDR1 as MDHEN and CDR2 as SYDVKM. The CDR3 is 13 residues long. The chain's CDR3 is CASSLSGTGDYTF. CDR3 nucleotide sequence: TGTGCCAGCAGTTTATCGGGGACAGGGGACTACACCTTC.

V is TRBV6-6 and J is TRBJ2-7; D ambiguous. The CDR3 has 13 residues. V lost 4 bases to trimming and J lost 1 base, with 8 bases between them. The germline V gene encodes CDR1 MNHNY and CDR2 SVGAGI (reference sequence). The CDR3 nucleotides are TGTGCCAGCAGTTCTTATAGGTCCTACGAGCAGTACTTC. It translates to CASSSYRSYEQYF.

The rearrangement joins TRBV7-2 to TRBJ1-1, with TRBD1 matching 8 bases. Germline CDR1 and CDR2: SGHTA and FQGNSA. The CDR3 spans 14 residues. Losses at the gene ends were 5 bases for V and 7 bases for J; bases not matched to a gene: 9. The CDR3 reads CASSRDRGGNEAFF. The CDR3 DNA sequence: TGTGCCAGCAGCCGCGACAGGGGCGGAAATGAAGCTTTCTTT.

The chain has TRBV5-6 and TRBJ2-7, with 10 bases fitting TRBD1. Trimming took 2 bases from V and 3 from J; bases not matched to a gene: 8. CDR1 SGHDT and CDR2 YYEEEE come from the germline V gene. The CDR3 is 16 amino acids. The CDR3 bases are TGTGCCAGCAGCTTCTTACCGGGACAGGGGAGCTACGAGCAGTACTTC. Its protein is CASSFLPGQGSYEQYF.

The chain has TRBV10-3 and TRBJ1-2; the match to TRBD1 covers 7 bases. Per germline, CDR1 ENHRY and CDR2 SYGVKD. The CDR3 consists of 12 residues. The junction had 3 bases not matched to a gene; V was cut back by 5 bases and J by 6 bases. This CDR3 reads CAISRGQHGYTF. In DNA form, the CDR3 reads TGTGCCATCAGTCGGGGACAGCATGGCTACACCTTC.

A single count supports this clone. V is TRBV19 and J is TRBJ1-5; D is unclear. This CDR3 region has 14 residues. Germline-derived CDR1 and CDR2 are LNHDA and SQIVND (reference sequence). V lost 1 base and J lost 1, with 5 bases in between. CDR3 residues: CASSIGTSNQPQHF. The CDR3 nucleotides are TGTGCCAGTAGTATAGGAACGAGCAATCAGCCCCAGCATTTT.

This clone was seen a handful of times. The CDR3 nucleotides are TGTGCCAGCAGTTTAATTCCGGGAGAGCCCCTCCACTTT. Protein sequence: CASSLIPGEPLHF. V usage is TRBV27 and J usage is TRBJ1-6; D gene uncertain. CDR3 length: 13 residues. CDR1 is MNHEY, CDR2 SMNVEV, per germline (reference sequence). Trimming left V 2 bases short and J 13 bases short, with 12 bases between.

This clone was counted a single time. This chain uses TRBV30 with TRBJ1-5; D is undetermined. CDR3 length equals 13 residues. V was shortened by 1 base and J by 3 bases, with 7 bases between the two germline ends. Germline V gene sequence: CDR1 GTSNPN, CDR2 SVGIG (reference sequence). CDR3 residues: CAWSEGFNQPQHF. The CDR3 DNA follows: TGTGCCTGGAGTGAGGGCTTCAATCAGCCCCAGCATTTT.

The V call is TRBV29-1, the J call TRBJ1-1; no clear D gene. Germline CDR1 is SQVTM and CDR2 is ANQGSEA. The V gene lost 6 bases and the J gene lost 1 base, with 9 bases spanning the gap. The CDR3 is made up of 12 amino acids. The CDR3 nucleotides are TGCAGCGTGGCGGTAGGGAACACTGAAGCTTTCTTT. This encodes CSVAVGNTEAFF.

This chain joins TRBV25-1 and TRBJ2-1; tentative D call: TRBD2 (5 bases). Between the trimmed V and J ends, which lost 1 base and 9 bases, there was a span of 10 bases. Germline CDR1 reads MGHDK; CDR2 reads SYGVNS. The CDR3 contains 13 residues. CDR3 sequence: CASSESGWSEQFF. The CDR3 DNA follows: TGTGCCAGCAGTGAATCGGGGTGGTCTGAGCAGTTCTTC.

The gene calls are TRBV19 and TRBJ2-2; no reliable D call. The CDR3 is made up of 14 amino acids. Trimming took 0 bases from V and 6 from J, leaving 8 bases between them. Germline V lookup: CDR1 LNHDA, CDR2 SQIVND (reference sequence). CDR3 sequence reads: CASSIDQWAGELFF. The CDR3 DNA reads TGTGCCAGTAGTATAGATCAATGGGCCGGGGAGCTGTTTTTT.

The chain links TRBV6-5 to TRBJ2-5; TRBD1 matches 7 bases. The germline V gene encodes CDR1 MNHEY and CDR2 SVGAGI. Trimming at V came to 5 bases and at J to 2 bases, leaving 2 bases not matched to a gene. This CDR3 has 13 amino acids. CDR3 in amino acids: CASSPTGQETQYF. The CDR3 region has the DNA TGTGCCAGCAGTCCGACAGGGCAAGAGACCCAGTACTTC.

The chain uses TRBV29-1 and TRBJ2-3; 7 bases are a match to TRBD2. CDR3 length equals 13 residues. V lost 7 bases and J lost 1; bases outside the gene matches: 5. Per germline, CDR1 SQVTM and CDR2 ANQGSEA. The CDR3 bases are TGCAGCGCCACTCGGGGGGGCACAGATACGCAGTATTTT. Translation: CSATRGGTDTQYF.

The chain recombines TRBV6-5 with TRBJ1-2, with 7 bases identical to TRBD1. The V gene end was trimmed by 4 bases and the J gene end by 4 bases; junction bases not matched to a gene: 9. The CDR3 loop spans 15 amino acids. Germline V CDR1 and CDR2: MNHEY, SVGAGI. CDR3: CASSSPGRDSYGYTF. CDR3 sequence (DNA): TGTGCCAGCAGTTCCCCCGGGAGGGACAGCTATGGCTACACCTTC.

This sequence joins TRBV5-1 and TRBJ2-5; tentative D call: TRBD2 (5 bases). The V end was cut by 3 bases, the J end by 2 bases, with 8 bases between. The CDR3 sequence is 13 residues long. Germline V lookup: CDR1 SGHRS, CDR2 YFSETQ. CDR3 sequence reads: CASSSGIQETQYF. CDR3 coding DNA: TGCGCCAGCAGCTCGGGAATTCAAGAGACCCAGTACTTC.